This T cell receptor (beta chain) comes out of a study of cytomegalovirus exposure and HLA in healthy donors. This clone occurred a few times. This CDR3 is 13 amino acids long. The germline V gene encodes CDR1 GTSNPN and CDR2 SVGIG (reference sequence). V was cut by 0 bases and J by 4 bases, with 9 bases left in between. With 60 Vbeta and 13 Jbeta primers, the PCR was carried out. Authors' methods: Roughly 10 million shared chains were among approximately 87 million unique TCR beta chains counted in a later analysis. Using immunoSEQ multiplex PCR, the repertoire was profiled, and TCRdb retains in-frame clones only, with some absent. The DNA was the basis for D and trimming; V, J and clone size are from that table. Among some 130,000 clones, approximately 83% were seen once, and the ten largest hold over 3%.

This sequence joins TRBV30 and TRBJ1-1; D is possibly TRBD1 (5 bases). The receptor was derived from a man aged 35-49 years in good health and CMV-seronegative. The sample taken for sequencing was PBMCs. In DNA, the CDR3 is TGTGCCTGGAGTGTGGCAGGGTTCACTGAAGCTTTCTTT. Protein: CAWSVAGFTEAFF.